The clone carrying this TCR beta chain appeared a single time. Germline CDR1 and CDR2: LGHNA and YSLEER. CDR3 length: 17 amino acids. V was trimmed by 0 bases and J by 0 bases, leaving 11 bases between them. The repertoire was sequenced with immunoSEQ multiplex PCR; TCRdb's copy has only in-frame clones and lacks some. Among about 84,000 clones, about 93% were seen once, and the ten largest hold approximately 11%. This entry comes from a study of OX40 agonist ivuxolimab in advanced cancers. The overall study: Among those enrolled, mean age was approximately 60 years (range about 23 to 85) and 75% to 85% were male.

Patients were excluded for autoimmune disease history or systemic immunosuppression. The sampling schedule covered blood at baseline, cycle 4 day 1, and cycle 7 day 1. The chain recombines TRBV4-3 with TRBJ1-4; D is undetermined. The TCR originated in an adult with an advanced solid tumor such as melanoma, head and neck, liver or kidney cancer. Specimen: CD4+ or CD8+ T cells sorted from blood, collected in a trial of the OX40 agonist ivuxolimab. The CDR3 reads CASSQEGSSSTNEKLFF. CDR3 DNA sequence: TGCGCCAGCAGCCAAGAGGGGAGCAGCTCAACTAATGAAAAACTGTTTTTT.